Each of the 31 T cell receptor beta chains below was sequenced from the same sample in a study of blood T cell repertoires in COVID-19 (TCRdb year 2020). The receptor library was made with the immunoSEQ multiplex PCR assay. The table was pulled from immuneACCESS by TCRdb, which kept in-frame rearrangements only. Such tables lose some clones; where checked, under half of the loss comes from unresolved V genes, and the rest has no known cause. Here the sample has approximately 200,000 clones; 88% occur a single time. The ten largest account for less than 2% of the sample. Material for sequencing was peripheral blood. Receptors originate from a man between 70 and 80 years old with acute or convalescent COVID-19.

This chain joins TRBV5-4 and TRBJ2-3; 10 nucleotides line up with TRBD2. CDR3 size: 15 residues. Germline V gene lookup returns CDR1 SGHNT and CDR2 YYREEE (reference sequence). V shed 3 bases and J 0 bases; nucleotides not matched to a gene: 1. CDR3 bases: TGTGCCAGCAGCTCGACTAGCGGGAGCACAGATACGCAGTATTTT. Translating it yields CASSSTSGSTDTQYF. Looking up the rest from reference TRBV5-4 and TRBJ2-3 gives the full variable domain: ETGVTQSPTHLIKTRGQQVTLRCSSQSGHNTVSWYQQALGQGPQFIFQYYREEENGRGNFPPRFSGLQFPNYSSELNVNALELDDSALYLCASSSTSGSTDTQYFGPGTRLTVL.

The chain uses TRBV2 and TRBJ2-7; 12 nucleotides agree with TRBD2. J lost 4 bases, V lost 7 bases, and 14 bases had no gene match. CDR3 size: 17 residues. CDR1 is SNHLY, CDR2 FYNNEI, per germline. The CDR3: CASKKTSGSFGNYEQYF. CDR3 bases: TGTGCCAGCAAAAAGACTAGCGGGAGTTTCGGGAATTACGAGCAGTACTTC.

Points on this clone: The same CDR3 also results from other DNA sequences found in this sample. V usage is TRBV3-1 (or the pseudogene TRBV3-2) and J usage is TRBJ2-7; 8 nucleotides match TRBD2. Germline CDR1 is LGHDT and CDR2 is YNNKEL (reference sequence). CDR3 length: 15 amino acids. V lost 3 bases and J lost 2; bases outside the gene matches: 6. The CDR3 region has the DNA TGTGCCAGCAGCCAGGGAGCGGGAGCGCCCTACGAGCAGTACTTC. Translated, it gives CASSQGAGAPYEQYF.

The rearrangement uses TRBV7-9 and TRBJ2-6; a weak D match, TRBD1 (7 bases). Trimming took 2 bases from V and 4 from J, leaving 15 bases between them. The CDR3 runs 17 residues. Per germline, CDR1 SEHNR and CDR2 FQNEAQ (reference sequence). The CDR3 loop reads CASSLPLTGRGANVLTF. CDR3 DNA sequence: TGTGCCAGCAGCTTACCCCTGACAGGGAGGGGGGCCAACGTCCTGACTTTC.

The rearrangement uses TRBV10-3 and TRBJ2-6; D is undetermined. From germline, CDR1 is ENHRY and CDR2 SYGVKD. V lost 0 bases and J 2 bases, leaving 5 bases between the germline ends. This CDR3 contains 15 residues. In nucleotides, the CDR3 is TGTGCCATCAGTGAGTCGGTAGCTGGGGCCAACGTCCTGACTTTC. It is translated as CAISESVAGANVLTF.

At least ten counts were recorded for this clone. CDR3 bases: TGTGCCAGCAGCTTAGAAGCCTACGGCGAGCAGTACTTC. Residues: CASSLEAYGEQYF. The rearrangement uses TRBV7-2 and TRBJ2-7; D unresolved. V was clipped by 1 base and J by 6 bases, with 10 bases between them. The CDR3 is 13 amino acids. Per the germline V gene, CDR1 is SGHTA and CDR2 is FQGNSA. Variable domain in full (rest from reference TRBV7-2 and TRBJ2-7): GAGVSQSPSNKVTEKGKDVELRCDPISGHTALYWYRQSLGQGLEFLIYFQGNSAPDKSGLPSDRFSAERTGGSVSTLTIQRTQQEDSAVYLCASSLEAYGEQYFGPGTRLTVT.

J is TRBJ1-5 and V is TRBV19, with a tentative D call TRBD1 (5 bases). V dropped 5 bases and J dropped 6 bases, with 11 bases sitting between them. Germline CDR1 and CDR2: LNHDA and SQIVND (reference sequence). The CDR3 is 13 amino acids. In DNA, the CDR3 is TGTGCCAGTAGTCAGGGTTTGGGTCAGCCCCAGCATTTT. Translated, it gives CASSQGLGQPQHF.

The V call is TRBV5-6, the J call TRBJ2-6; D unresolved. CDR3 length equals 15 residues. In germline, CDR1 is SGHDT, CDR2 YYEEEE. The V and J ends lost 4 bases and 0 bases respectively, with 8 bases between them. Here the CDR3 DNA reads TGTGCCAGCAGCGAATACAGCTCTGGGGCCAACGTCCTGACTTTC. This sequence encodes CASSEYSSGANVLTF.

The sample holds one count of this clone. The rearrangement uses TRBV11-1 and TRBJ2-7; D gene unclear. The CDR3 length is 9 residues. Trimming took off 3 bases at V and 12 bases at J, with 6 bases between the two ends. In germline, CDR1 is SGHAT, CDR2 FQDESV (reference sequence). CDR3 DNA: TGTGCCAGCAGCTTCCCGAGGTACTTC. Its translation: CASSFPRYF.

The CDR3 nucleotides are TGTGCCAGCAGCTTGGGGACAGGGGGGACCTATGGCTACACCTTC. It translates to CASSLGTGGTYGYTF. The rearrangement joins TRBV5-4 to TRBJ1-2, with 10 bases matching TRBD1. CDR1 is SGHNT and CDR2 is YYREEE in the germline V gene (reference sequence). The CDR3 runs to 15 residues. J gave up 4 bases and V 0 bases, and 3 bases lay outside the gene matches.

The chain employs TRBV18 and TRBJ2-2; D is undetermined. The CDR3 sequence is 13 residues long. Germline values: CDR1 KGHSH, CDR2 LQKENI. Trimming removed 2 bases at V and 7 bases at J, with 8 bases between. CDR3 amino acids: CASSPKAGGELFF. DNA of the CDR3: TGTGCCAGCTCACCAAAAGCCGGCGGGGAGCTGTTTTTT.

The chain is built from TRBV12-3 or TRBV12-4 and TRBJ1-1, with TRBD1 identical over 7 bases. After removal of 8 bases from V and 4 bases from J, the junction contained 7 bases not matched to a gene. The CDR3 has 13 amino acids. This CDR3 is CASYYSGGTEAFF. DNA of the CDR3: TGTGCCAGCTATTATTCAGGGGGCACTGAAGCTTTCTTT.

This chain joins TRBV7-9 and TRBJ2-3; D might be TRBD2 (6 bases). With 5 bases removed from V and 5 bases from J, the gap between germline ends came to 17 bases. The CDR3 consists of 15 residues. The germline V gene has CDR1 SEHNR and CDR2 FQNEAQ (reference sequence). The CDR3 coding sequence is TGTGCCAGCAGCATCCGGCTTCTGGAGGGAGATACGCAGTATTTT. Protein sequence: CASSIRLLEGDTQYF.

The rearrangement links TRBV7-2 to TRBJ2-6; 9 positions match TRBD1. V was pared by 6 bases and J by 0 bases, with 6 bases of the junction left unmatched. The CDR3 runs 17 residues. Germline CDR1 and CDR2: SGHTA and FQGNSA. The CDR3 DNA reads as TGTGCCAGCAGTCTACAGGGGGCCATCTCTGGGGCCAACGTCCTGACTTTC. This codes for CASSLQGAISGANVLTF.

This chain joins TRBV7-8 and TRBJ1-5; TRBD1 agrees at 9 bases. Germline CDR1 reads SGHVS; CDR2 reads FQNEAQ. This CDR3 comprises 15 residues. V shed 5 bases, J shed 6 bases, and the junction held 8 bases outside the gene matches. Here the CDR3 reads CASSPEDRGIQPQHF. The CDR3 nucleotides are TGTGCCAGCAGCCCGGAGGACAGGGGAATTCAGCCCCAGCATTTT.

This chain links TRBV3-1 (or the pseudogene TRBV3-2) with TRBJ2-1; 8 nucleotides line up with TRBD2. With V trimmed by 4 bases and J by 6 bases, 11 bases remained unmatched. The length of the CDR3 is 16 residues. Germline lookup yields CDR1 LGHDT and CDR2 YNNKEL (reference sequence). In DNA, the CDR3 is TGTGCCAGCAGCCCGAGCGGGAGCAGGGGAGTCAATGAGCAGTTCTTC. It encodes CASSPSGSRGVNEQFF.

The rearrangement links TRBV12-5 to TRBJ1-5; no reliable D call. V shed 7 bases and J shed 0 bases, with 16 bases lying between them. There are 16 residues in the CDR3. The germline V gene has CDR1 LGHNT and CDR2 FRNRAP. CDR3 sequence: CASAPQIFYSNQPQHF. CDR3 nucleotide sequence: TGTGCTAGTGCTCCCCAGATTTTTTATAGCAATCAGCCCCAGCATTTT.

The V gene is TRBV12-3 or TRBV12-4, the J gene TRBJ1-6; D remains ambiguous. Trimming took 2 bases from V and 12 from J, leaving 11 bases between them. The CDR3 extends over 13 amino acids. CDR3 DNA sequence: TGTGCCAGCAGTTTAACGTATGGCCGACCCCTCCACTTT. Encoded protein: CASSLTYGRPLHF.

In its sample, this clone was seen once. The gene calls are TRBV6-5 and TRBJ2-1; TRBD1 might be the D (6 bases). The CDR3 length is 11 residues. In germline, CDR1 is MNHEY, CDR2 SVGAGI. Trimming removed 9 bases at V and 8 bases at J, with 11 bases between. The CDR3 DNA reads as TGTGCCAGTACAGGGTTGGATGAGCAGTTCTTC. Residues: CASTGLDEQFF.

The chain joins TRBV7-6 to TRBJ1-4; a weak D match, TRBD1 (6 bases). The V end lost 5 bases, the J end lost 0 bases, and 13 bases lay between the germline ends. Germline assignment: CDR1 SGHVS and CDR2 FNYEAQ. This CDR3 has 16 amino acids. The CDR3 nucleotides are TGTGCCAGCAGCCCGCGGACAGCGTCAACTAATGAAAAACTGTTTTTT. It yields the protein CASSPRTASTNEKLFF.

The V and J genes are TRBV3-1 (or the pseudogene TRBV3-2) and TRBJ2-7; tentative D call: TRBD2 (5 bases). This CDR3 is 16 amino acids long. The germline V and J ends were trimmed by 3 bases and 0 bases, with 15 bases remaining between them. Germline-derived CDR1 and CDR2 are LGHDT and YNNKEL (reference sequence). In DNA form, the CDR3 reads TGTGCCAGCAGCCACCTCGGACTCCCGAGCTCCTACGAGCAGTACTTC. The encoded protein is CASSHLGLPSSYEQYF.

Here the CDR3 DNA reads TGTGCCAGCAGGACAGGTGATAATTCACCCCTCCACTTT. Translating gives CASRTGDNSPLHF. V is TRBV9 and J is TRBJ1-6, with D perhaps matching TRBD1 (6 bases). Trimming removed 5 bases at V and 5 bases at J, with 8 bases between. This CDR3 spans 13 amino acids. Germline V lookup: CDR1 SGDLS, CDR2 YYNGEE.

The rearrangement joins TRBV10-2 to TRBJ2-6, with 7 bases lining up with TRBD1. Germline lookup yields CDR1 WSHSY and CDR2 SAAADI. The CDR3 has 17 residues. The J segment lost 0 bases and the V segment lost 6 bases, leaving 8 bases of the junction unmatched. The DNA for the CDR3 is TGCGCCAGCAGCCCAACAGGGGCCACCTCTGGGGCCAACGTCCTGACTTTC. Its protein is CASSPTGATSGANVLTF.

This clone came up once. V usage is TRBV27 and J usage is TRBJ2-1; 13 positions agree with TRBD2. After removal of 6 bases from V and 7 bases from J, the junction contained 12 bases not matched to a gene. The germline gives CDR1 MNHEY, CDR2 SMNVEV (reference sequence). The CDR3 runs to 17 residues. CDR3 region: CASRSGLAGAVANEQFF. The CDR3 coding sequence is TGTGCCAGCAGATCCGGACTAGCGGGAGCGGTCGCTAATGAGCAGTTCTTC.

This clone was seen a single time. The sample contains more than one DNA sequence encoding this CDR3. The chain couples TRBV18 to TRBJ1-5; D gene uncertain. The V and J ends lost 6 bases and 3 bases respectively, with 9 bases between them. CDR1 is KGHSH and CDR2 is LQKENI in the germline V gene. The CDR3 extends over 13 amino acids. CDR3 nucleotides: TGTGCCAGCTCTCCGGGATCCAATCAGCCCCAGCATTTT. The encoded protein is CASSPGSNQPQHF.

This chain uses TRBV6-2 or TRBV6-3 with TRBJ2-1, with D possibly TRBD2 on 5 matching bases. The CDR3 consists of 19 residues. From germline, CDR1 is MNHEY and CDR2 SVGEGT. V was clipped by 5 bases and J by 5 bases, with 28 bases between them. The CDR3 nucleotides are TGTGCCAGCAGTCCCCATTGGCGAGCGGCTCATCATATGGACAATGAGCAGTTCTTC. It encodes CASSPHWRAAHHMDNEQFF.

The rearrangement uses TRBV27 and TRBJ1-1; D possibly corresponds to TRBD1 (5 bases). The V gene lost 3 bases and the J gene lost 0 bases, with 11 bases spanning the gap. The germline gives CDR1 MNHEY, CDR2 SMNVEV (reference sequence). The CDR3 covers 15 residues. CDR3 coding DNA: TGTGCCAGCAGTTTTAGCGGGGGATTGAACACTGAAGCTTTCTTT. It yields the protein CASSFSGGLNTEAFF.

The chain links TRBV5-1 to TRBJ2-6; tentative D call: TRBD2 (5 bases). Germline CDR1 and CDR2: SGHRS and YFSETQ. V was trimmed by 3 bases and J by 0 bases, leaving 7 bases between them. This CDR3 is 15 amino acids long. For the CDR3, the DNA is TGCGCCAGCAGCTACGAGGGCTCTGGGGCCAACGTCCTGACTTTC. Its protein product is CASSYEGSGANVLTF.

V and J are TRBV19 and TRBJ1-2; possibly TRBD1 for D (6 bases). This CDR3 contains 14 residues. V was cut by 3 bases and J by 3 bases, with 11 bases left in between. From germline, CDR1 is LNHDA and CDR2 SQIVND (reference sequence). The CDR3 sequence: CASSIRQEYYGYTF. The CDR3, as DNA: TGTGCCAGTAGTATTAGACAGGAATACTATGGCTACACCTTC.

V usage is TRBV5-1 and J usage is TRBJ1-5; no clear D. V was cut by 0 bases and J by 2 bases, with 12 bases left in between. The CDR3 contains 16 residues. Germline-derived CDR1 and CDR2 are SGHRS and YFSETQ. The CDR3 nucleotides read TGCGCCAGCAGCTTGGCTCCGCGAGGCGGCAATCAGCCCCAGCATTTT. Protein product: CASSLAPRGGNQPQHF.

The chain uses TRBV7-8 and TRBJ2-2; tentatively, D is TRBD2 (6 bases). V dropped 3 bases and J dropped 0 bases, with 14 bases sitting between them. CDR1 is SGHVS and CDR2 is FQNEAQ in the germline V gene. The CDR3 spans 17 residues. The CDR3 is CASSFALAFTNTGELFF. The CDR3 region has the DNA TGTGCCAGCAGCTTCGCTCTAGCGTTTACGAACACCGGGGAGCTGTTTTTT.